This T cell receptor beta chain emerged from a study of cytomegalovirus exposure and HLA in healthy donors. Broader study findings: TCR beta sequences numbering more than 15,000 were associated with HLA alleles at 0.05 false discovery rate in a later analysis. More clonal expansion characterized HLA-associated TCR beta chains than equally common others in a later analysis. The majority of TCR sequences were rare, yet some public TCRs appeared in many donors. A later analysis found that most CMV-associated TCR beta chains appeared HLA-restricted.

PCR involved 60 Vbeta and 13 Jbeta primers. Sequencing used immunoSEQ multiplex PCR; TCRdb keeps in-frame clones, though not all of them. The table records under 250,000 clones, about 80% of them present only once. Trimming pared 6 bases from V and 7 bases from J, leaving 10 bases between. The CDR3 is 11 amino acids. Germline-derived CDR1 and CDR2 are MNHEY and SVGAGI. On this clone itself: Its target is unknown.

This sequence was found in a man aged 18 to 29 in good health and CMV-seronegative. V gene TRBV6-5 combines with J gene TRBJ2-7; D is unclear. Sample: PBMCs. The CDR3, as DNA: TGTGCCAGCAGCTCCGCGTATGAGCAGTACTTC. Translated, it gives CASSSAYEQYF.